This TCR beta chain is drawn from a study of control samples from healthy donors and cancer patients. This CDR3 has 15 amino acids. V lost 5 bases, J lost 1 base, and 12 bases lay in between. The germline gives CDR1 MNHEY, CDR2 SVGAGI. TCRdb's table, derived via immunoSEQ multiplex PCR, lists solely in-frame clones and lacks some. This sample carries tens of thousands of clones, about 88% of them seen once, and the ten largest clones take 38%. The sequenced sample consisted of PBMCs. The V gene is TRBV6-5, the J gene TRBJ1-5; D may be TRBD1 (5 bases). The source is a man aged 65 to 85 with lung cancer. The CDR3 nucleotides read TGTGCCAGCAGTAGACGGGGGGAAAGCAATCAGCCCCAGCATTTT. It translates to CASSRRGESNQPQHF.